This T cell receptor (beta chain) was identified in a study of blood T cell repertoires in COVID-19. Study-wide context: Both acute and convalescent COVID-19 samples were obtained from the United States, Italy and Spain. PBMCs, B-cell-depleted T cells, or T cells provided the cDNA or gDNA that made up the material.

Original processing notes: How many nucleated cells were present was estimated from reference gene primer amplification. Sequencing used immunoSEQ multiplex PCR; TCRdb keeps in-frame clones, though not all of them. V, J and clone size reflect that table, while D and trimming were determined from the DNA. The table records fewer than 300,000 clones, less than 85% of them present only once. The sequencing sample was made of peripheral blood. The receptor's source is a woman under 30 with acute or convalescent COVID-19.

DNA of the CDR3: TGTGCCAGCACCTCTCCTGCCACCGGGACAGGGGTCGGAAAACTGTTTTTT. It is translated as CASTSPATGTGVGKLFF. The chain carries TRBV28 and TRBJ1-4; 10 nucleotides agree with TRBD1. After removal of 7 bases from V and 10 bases from J, the junction contained 18 bases not matched to a gene. The germline CDR1 and CDR2 sequences are MDHEN and SYDVKM. CDR3 size: 17 residues.